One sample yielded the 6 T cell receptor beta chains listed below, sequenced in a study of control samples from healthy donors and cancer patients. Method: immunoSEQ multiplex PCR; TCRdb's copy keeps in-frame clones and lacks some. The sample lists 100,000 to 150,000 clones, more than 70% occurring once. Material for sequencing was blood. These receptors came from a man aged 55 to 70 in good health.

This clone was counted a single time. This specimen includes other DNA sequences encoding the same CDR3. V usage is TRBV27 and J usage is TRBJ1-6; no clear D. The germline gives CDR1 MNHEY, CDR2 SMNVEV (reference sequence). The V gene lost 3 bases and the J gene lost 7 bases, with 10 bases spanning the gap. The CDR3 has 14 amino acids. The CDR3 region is CASSFPQTNSPLHF. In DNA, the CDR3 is TGTGCCAGCAGTTTCCCACAGACCAATTCACCCCTCCACTTT.

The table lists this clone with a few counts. The CDR3 DNA is TGTGCCAGCAGCTTGGGGGGGAGTCCCTATAATTCACCCCTCCACTTT. Residues: CASSLGGSPYNSPLHF. V is TRBV5-4 and J is TRBJ1-6, with D possibly being TRBD1 (5 bases). Trimming removed 0 bases from V and 2 bases from J, with 9 bases in between. Per germline, CDR1 SGHNT and CDR2 YYREEE (reference sequence). This CDR3 comprises 16 residues.

In DNA, the CDR3 is TGTGCCAGCAGTCACCCAGAAGATAAACTGTTTTTT. Translation gives CASSHPEDKLFF. The rearrangement links TRBV27 to TRBJ1-4, with D uncertain. CDR3 length: 12 residues. Germline lookup yields CDR1 MNHEY and CDR2 SMNVEV (reference sequence). V was shortened by 5 bases and J by 11 bases, with 12 bases between the two germline ends.

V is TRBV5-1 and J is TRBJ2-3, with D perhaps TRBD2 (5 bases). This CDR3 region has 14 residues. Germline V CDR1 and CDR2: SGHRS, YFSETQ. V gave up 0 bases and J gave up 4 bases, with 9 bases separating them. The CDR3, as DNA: TGCGCCAGCAGCTTGGGTCTAGCAGCAGATACGCAGTATTTT. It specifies CASSLGLAADTQYF.

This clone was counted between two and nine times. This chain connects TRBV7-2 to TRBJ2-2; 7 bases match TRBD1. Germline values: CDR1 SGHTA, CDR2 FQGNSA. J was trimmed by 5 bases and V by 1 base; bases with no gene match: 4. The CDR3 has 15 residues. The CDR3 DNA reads TGTGCCAGCAGCTTAGGGGGGACAGTTACCGGGGAGCTGTTTTTT. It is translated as CASSLGGTVTGELFF.

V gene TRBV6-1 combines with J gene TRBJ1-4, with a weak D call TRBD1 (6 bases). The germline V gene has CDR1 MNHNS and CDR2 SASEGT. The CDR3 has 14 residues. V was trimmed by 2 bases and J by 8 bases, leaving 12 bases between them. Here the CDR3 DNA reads TGTGCCAGCAGTGAAATGGGGGCGCGAGAAAAACTGTTTTTT. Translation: CASSEMGAREKLFF.